The text below deals with one TCR beta chain. Its specificity is not known. Trimming took off 7 bases at V and 4 bases at J, with 13 bases between the two ends. Germline CDR1 is MNHNS and CDR2 is SASEGT. The CDR3 contains 14 residues. The data are from a study of T cells in localized non-small cell lung cancer. General study results and limits: Tumor showed lower T cell clonality than uninvolved adjacent lung, where it was highest. Investigators sequenced only a single tumor region, leaving heterogeneity possible. Adjacent lung was found to contain a median approximately 60 of the top 100 tumor clones.

The assay was immunoSEQ multiplex PCR, and TCRdb's table has in-frame clones only and misses some. The repertoire holds 70,000 to 100,000 clones, approximately 80% seen once, with more than 9% in the top ten. The gene calls are TRBV6-1 and TRBJ1-4; D unresolved. The sequences come from peripheral blood, collected before any cancer treatment. The receptor was isolated from a female donor of 60 years or more with stage I lung adenocarcinoma. The DNA for the CDR3 is TGTGCCAGCACCCCGCGGAGCTTTAATGAAAAACTGTTTTTT. This encodes CASTPRSFNEKLFF.